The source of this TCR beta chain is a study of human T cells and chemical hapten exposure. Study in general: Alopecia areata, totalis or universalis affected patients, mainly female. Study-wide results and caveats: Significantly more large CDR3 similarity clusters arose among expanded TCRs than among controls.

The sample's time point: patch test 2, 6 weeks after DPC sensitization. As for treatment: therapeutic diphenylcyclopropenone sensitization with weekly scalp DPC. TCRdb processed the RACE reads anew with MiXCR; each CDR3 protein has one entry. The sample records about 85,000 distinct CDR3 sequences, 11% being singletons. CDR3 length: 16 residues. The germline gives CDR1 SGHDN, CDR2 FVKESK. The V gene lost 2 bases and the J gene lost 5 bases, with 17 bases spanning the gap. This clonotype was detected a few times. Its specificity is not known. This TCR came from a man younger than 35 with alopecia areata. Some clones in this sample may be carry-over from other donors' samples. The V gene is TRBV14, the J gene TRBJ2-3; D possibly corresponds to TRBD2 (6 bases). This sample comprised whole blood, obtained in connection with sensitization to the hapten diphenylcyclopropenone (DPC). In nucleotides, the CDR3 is TGTGCCAGCAGCCAAATAAAAGGGCGGGGAGGAGATACGCAGTATTTT. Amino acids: CASSQIKGRGGDTQYF.